This T cell receptor beta chain was profiled in a study of T-cell reconstitution after alpha-beta-depleted transplantation in children. Study-wide findings and caveats: One year after transplant, T-cell counts and diversity came mostly from newly produced T cells.

On this clonotype: What it binds is unknown.

Unique molecular identifiers were incorporated into the prepared TCRbeta library. TCRdb recomputed calls from the PCR reads with MiXCR, one row per CDR3 protein. The table shows about 240,000 distinct CDR3 sequences, with around 25% occurring only once. This CDR3 is 12 amino acids long. The germline V gene has CDR1 DFQATT and CDR2 SNEGSKA (reference sequence). The V gene lost 6 bases and the J gene lost 6 bases, with 11 bases spanning the gap. This sequence originates from a girl aged 2-10 years with Fanconi anemia, due to receive a stem cell transplant. Sequenced material: PBMCs, taken before TCRalphabeta/CD19-depleted stem cell transplant. This chain joins TRBV20-1 and TRBJ1-4, with D hard to call. As DNA, the CDR3 is TGCAGTGCCGAGGCCATGCATGAAAAACTGTTTTTT. Translated: CSAEAMHEKLFF.